This TCR beta chain was sequenced during a study of tumor-infiltrating lymphocytes in localized non-small cell lung cancer. Turning to this clone: The antigen is not known.

Unmatched junction bases numbered 6, after V lost 6 bases and J lost 10 bases. The V gene's germline CDR1 is SNHLY and CDR2 FYNNEI. CDR3 length equals 14 residues. Data came from immunoSEQ multiplex PCR; TCRdb stores just in-frame clones and leaves some out. Here the sample spans 25,000 to 35,000 clones, approximately 83% being singletons. Study outcomes and limitations: Tumor T-cell fraction was not associated with recurrence-free survival.

The rearrangement uses TRBV2 and TRBJ1-6, with 10 bases fitting TRBD1. The clonotype was recovered from a human donor with non-small cell lung cancer. Specimen: lung tumor tissue. CDR3: CASSVGQGNSPLHF. In DNA, the CDR3 is TGTGCCAGCAGCGTGGGACAGGGGAACTCACCCCTCCACTTT.